This TCR beta chain came from a study of Ad26.COV2.S vaccination and SARS-CoV-2 variants. Study-level background: Ad26.COV2.S given intramuscularly, once or twice 56 days apart.

TCRdb keeps only in-frame clones here, not all; method: immunoSEQ multiplex PCR. This table has around 450,000 clones, roughly 87% appearing once. Treatment in this sample: about 20 received Ad26.COV2.S at low or high dose, single or two shots; about 5 received placebo; per-sample allocation not given. Samples came from day 63 after the first vaccine or placebo injection. This sequence originates from a person between 18 and 59 years old who received the Ad26.COV2.S COVID-19 vaccine or a placebo. The sample consisted of peripheral blood, taken in a trial of Ad26.COV2.S vaccine versus placebo.

In nucleotides, the CDR3 is TGTGCCAGCAGTTTTCGGGGTTTAGAGACCCAGTACTTC. Translated: CASSFRGLETQYF. The chain combines TRBV12-3 or TRBV12-4 with TRBJ2-5; TRBD2 is a possible D gene (5 bases). This CDR3 region has 13 residues. V was cut by 3 bases and J by 4 bases, with 9 bases left in between.